This passage covers 31 T cell receptor beta chains from one sample sequenced in a study of T cell changes during pregnancy in multiple sclerosis (dated by TCRdb to the late 2010s). The protocol used for the library was the immunoSEQ multiplex PCR assay. TCRdb stores this immuneACCESS table with in-frame sequences only. Part of the clones is absent; in the studies checked, under half of the shortfall reflects unresolved V genes, and no reason is known for the rest. The sample profile shows 45,000 to 50,000 clones; around 90% of them were found once. The ten top clones hold around 10% of the sample. This specimen consisted of CD8+ T cells from peripheral blood mononuclear cells, obtained after pregnancy. These receptors were taken from a female donor with multiple sclerosis, enrolled in a pregnancy study.

The chain couples TRBV12-5 to TRBJ2-1; 12 bases are a match to TRBD2. Germline V lookup: CDR1 LGHNT, CDR2 FRNRAP. The V and J ends lost 1 base and 4 bases, in that order; junction bases with no gene match: 2. The CDR3 totals 16 residues. DNA of the CDR3: TGTGCTAGTGGTTTGGGACTAGCGGGGGATTACAATGAGCAGTTCTTC. As protein: CASGLGLAGDYNEQFF.

The chain couples TRBV7-7 to TRBJ1-1; 7 positions agree with TRBD1. The germline CDR1 and CDR2 sequences are SSHAT and FNYEAQ (reference sequence). The V segment lost 5 bases and the J segment 6 bases; nucleotides outside the gene matches: 9. The CDR3 is 14 amino acids. CDR3 coding DNA: TGTGCCAGCAGCCCCTCCGACAGGGTCGCTGAAGCTTTCTTT. This gives the protein CASSPSDRVAEAFF.

The chain carries TRBV5-1 and TRBJ1-1, with 8 nucleotides matching TRBD1. Germline values: CDR1 SGHRS, CDR2 YFSETQ. The CDR3 extends over 13 amino acids. V lost 4 bases, J lost 5 bases, and 4 bases stayed unmatched. The CDR3 sequence: CASSATGVTEAFF. The CDR3 region has the DNA TGCGCCAGCAGCGCGACAGGGGTTACTGAAGCTTTCTTT.

This clone was seen once. The J gene is TRBJ1-1, the V gene TRBV27; no reliable D call. The CDR3 consists of 11 residues. Trimming shortened V by 9 bases and J by 1 base, and 6 bases separated the two germline ends. Germline CDR1 reads MNHEY; CDR2 reads SMNVEV (reference sequence). CDR3 in amino acids: CASYRNTEAFF. CDR3 in DNA: TGTGCCAGTTACAGGAACACTGAAGCTTTCTTT.

The genes are TRBV6-6 and TRBJ1-1; no definite D call. V lost 7 bases, J lost 0 bases, and 12 bases lay in between. The CDR3 contains 14 residues. Germline CDR1 MNHNY, CDR2 SVGAGI (reference sequence). This CDR3 is CASMETVLNTEAFF. CDR3 bases: TGTGCCAGCATGGAGACGGTTTTGAACACTGAAGCTTTCTTT.

V and J are TRBV5-1 and TRBJ1-2; a weak D match, TRBD1 (5 bases). The V and J ends lost 4 bases and 5 bases respectively, with 9 bases between them. CDR1 and CDR2 (germline): SGHRS, YFSETQ. The CDR3 is 12 residues long. The CDR3 sequence: CASSPAGYGYTF. Written as DNA, the CDR3 is TGCGCCAGCAGCCCTGCAGGGTATGGCTACACCTTC.

The DNA for the CDR3 is TGCAGCGTTCTCCCGGGGACAGATACGCAGTATTTT. Amino acid sequence: CSVLPGTDTQYF. The rearrangement joins TRBV29-1 to TRBJ2-3, with a tentative D call TRBD2 (5 bases). V was clipped by 5 bases and J by 3 bases, with 9 bases between them. The CDR3 covers 12 residues. Germline V lookup: CDR1 SQVTM, CDR2 ANQGSEA.

The gene calls are TRBV30 and TRBJ1-6, with D uncertain. V shed 5 bases and J shed 0 bases, with 11 bases lying between them. Germline V CDR1 and CDR2: GTSNPN, SVGIG (reference sequence). The CDR3 contains 15 residues. This CDR3 is CAWVSSRSYNSPLHF. The CDR3 coding sequence is TGTGCCTGGGTATCCTCCCGCTCCTATAATTCACCCCTCCACTTT. Variable domain in full (rest from reference TRBV30 and TRBJ1-6): SQTIHQWPATLVQPVGSPLSLECTVEGTSNPNLYWYRQAAGRGLQLLFYSVGIGQISSEVPQNLSASRPQDRQFILSSKKLLLSDSGFYLCAWVSSRSYNSPLHFGNGTRLTVT.

V usage is TRBV11-2 and J usage is TRBJ2-1; no clear D gene. The germline V gene has CDR1 SGHAT and CDR2 FQNNGV. The CDR3 spans 15 residues. V lost 3 bases to trimming and J lost 8 bases, with 17 bases between them. DNA of the CDR3: TGTGCCAGCAGCTTTCTGTCGTCTGGGCGCCATGAGCAGTTCTTC. Its protein is CASSFLSSGRHEQFF.

The chain employs TRBV6-1 and TRBJ1-1; TRBD1 agrees at 8 bases. In germline, CDR1 is MNHNS, CDR2 SASEGT. The CDR3 covers 12 residues. J lost 6 bases, V lost 4 bases, and 1 base had no gene match. The CDR3 spells CASSATGAEAFF. The CDR3 coding sequence is TGTGCCAGCAGTGCGACAGGGGCTGAAGCTTTCTTT.

The count of this clone is one. The chain couples TRBV2 to TRBJ2-5; 13 positions match TRBD2. Germline CDR1 SNHLY, CDR2 FYNNEI. The junction had 4 bases not matched to a gene; V was cut back by 2 bases and J by 1 base. The CDR3 loop spans 17 amino acids. The CDR3 coding sequence is TGTGCCAGCAGTGAATGGGGACTAGCGGGACCCCAAGAGACCCAGTACTTC. Translated, it gives CASSEWGLAGPQETQYF.

The chain employs TRBV5-6 and TRBJ2-7; the D gene is possibly TRBD2 (6 bases). Trimming shortened V by 4 bases and J by 3 bases, and 17 bases separated the two germline ends. The CDR3 runs 15 residues. Germline V gene sequence: CDR1 SGHDT, CDR2 YYEEEE. The CDR3 DNA sequence: TGTGCCAGCAGCCCGGGGCGGGGTTTAGTCTACGAGCAGTACTTC. Translation gives CASSPGRGLVYEQYF.

The chain joins TRBV27 to TRBJ1-2; D may be TRBD1 (6 bases). Germline V gives CDR1 MNHEY, CDR2 SMNVEV (reference sequence). This CDR3 comprises 14 residues. Trimming removed 2 bases at V and 0 bases at J, with 7 bases between. CDR3 coding DNA: TGTGCCAGCAGTTTAGGGGGCGCTAACTATGGCTACACCTTC. Protein sequence: CASSLGGANYGYTF.

This rearrangement joins TRBV27 to TRBJ1-5, with 7 bases aligning to TRBD1. This CDR3 spans 15 amino acids. Germline V gene lookup returns CDR1 MNHEY and CDR2 SMNVEV (reference sequence). V lost 7 bases, J lost 4 bases, and 10 bases stayed unmatched. The CDR3 protein is CASTPGGWGNQPQHF. The CDR3 coding sequence is TGTGCCAGCACTCCAGGGGGTTGGGGGAATCAGCCCCAGCATTTT.

This clone occurred once. This chain uses TRBV6-1 with TRBJ1-1; no clear D. V was cut by 3 bases and J by 8 bases, with 7 bases left in between. In germline, CDR1 is MNHNS, CDR2 SASEGT. CDR3 length equals 11 residues. The CDR3: CASSDSLEAFF. CDR3 bases: TGTGCCAGCAGTGACAGTCTGGAAGCTTTCTTT.

V is TRBV6-5 and J is TRBJ2-1; D remains ambiguous. Trimming took off 6 bases at V and 7 bases at J, with 19 bases between the two ends. CDR3 length: 15 residues. The germline gives CDR1 MNHEY, CDR2 SVGAGI. For the CDR3, the DNA is TGTGCCAGCAGCCGCCTCCCTCCAACTACGAATGAGCAGTTCTTC. This gives the protein CASSRLPPTTNEQFF.

The chain links TRBV27 to TRBJ2-7; 7 bases match TRBD1. This CDR3 spans 15 amino acids. Losses at the gene ends were 8 bases for V and 6 bases for J; bases not matched to a gene: 16. The germline V gene encodes CDR1 MNHEY and CDR2 SMNVEV (reference sequence). The CDR3 region has the DNA TGTGCCAGCTCAATACTGCAGGGGGAAGTCCGCGAGCAGTACTTC. It specifies CASSILQGEVREQYF.

V usage is TRBV7-2 and J usage is TRBJ2-2, with D perhaps TRBD2 (5 bases). CDR3 length equals 15 residues. Trimming cost V 3 bases and J 1 base, with 9 bases left between them. Germline V gives CDR1 SGHTA, CDR2 FQGNSA. CDR3 DNA sequence: TGTGCCAGCAGCTTTAAGCGGCAGAACACCGGGGAGCTGTTTTTT. It encodes CASSFKRQNTGELFF.

V usage is TRBV27 and J usage is TRBJ2-7, with 13 bases fitting TRBD2. Looked up from germline, CDR1 is MNHEY and CDR2 is SMNVEV (reference sequence). Trimming at V came to 5 bases and at J to 4 bases, leaving 2 bases not matched to a gene. CDR3 size: 14 residues. The CDR3 DNA reads as TGTGCCAGCAGTCCGGGACTAGCGGGATACGAGCAGTACTTC. It is translated as CASSPGLAGYEQYF.

The genes are TRBV5-4 and TRBJ2-7; 7 positions agree with TRBD1. V lost 4 bases to trimming and J lost 5 bases; unmatched junction nucleotides: 3. The CDR3 has 12 residues. Germline V lookup: CDR1 SGHNT, CDR2 YYREEE (reference sequence). The CDR3 DNA follows: TGTGCCAGCAGCGGAGACAGGGACGAGCAGTACTTC. Translated: CASSGDRDEQYF.

The chain carries TRBV5-1 and TRBJ1-1; the D is unclear. Trimming took 7 bases from V and 7 from J, leaving 17 bases between them. This CDR3 has 13 amino acids. Germline CDR1 reads SGHRS; CDR2 reads YFSETQ. CDR3 nucleotide sequence: TGCGCCAGCGCCAATGGCGGTTCCCTTGAAGCTTTCTTT. Its translation is CASANGGSLEAFF. The complete variable domain, with remaining parts taken from reference TRBV5-1 and TRBJ1-1, reads KAGVTQTPRYLIKTRGQQVTLSCSPISGHRSVSWYQQTPGQGLQFLFEYFSETQRNKGNFPGRFSGRQFSNSRSEMNVSTLELGDSALYLCASANGGSLEAFFGQGTRLTVV.

CDR3 loop: CATSSYSGYTDTQYF. CDR3 bases: TGTGCCACCAGCAGCTATAGCGGGTACACAGATACGCAGTATTTT. The rearrangement joins TRBV15 to TRBJ2-3; 7 nucleotides match TRBD2. Germline loops: CDR1 LNHNV, CDR2 YYDKDF (reference sequence). This CDR3 region has 15 residues. V lost 3 bases to trimming and J lost 2 bases; unmatched junction nucleotides: 5.

The chain is built from TRBV4-3 and TRBJ2-7, with a tentative D call TRBD1 (6 bases). The germline V and J ends were trimmed by 6 bases and 4 bases, with 13 bases remaining between them. CDR3 size: 13 residues. Germline CDR1 LGHNA, CDR2 YSLEER. Here the CDR3 reads CASSPGQLYEQYF. The CDR3 nucleotides read TGCGCCAGCAGTCCCGGACAGCTATACGAGCAGTACTTC.

The chain combines TRBV7-2 with TRBJ2-1; D is unclear. The germline V gene encodes CDR1 SGHTA and CDR2 FQGNSA. The CDR3 is made up of 14 amino acids. Trimming pared 5 bases from V and 6 bases from J, leaving 14 bases between. Written as DNA, the CDR3 is TGTGCCAGCAGCGCCCCGTCGAACATCAATGAGCAGTTCTTC. Protein: CASSAPSNINEQFF.

The chain couples TRBV7-6 to TRBJ2-7, with 7 positions matching TRBD2. Germline CDR1 SGHVS, CDR2 FNYEAQ. This CDR3 is built from 15 residues. Losses at the gene ends were 3 bases for V and 3 bases for J; bases not matched to a gene: 8. The CDR3, as DNA: TGTGCCAGCAGCTTGGAACTAGCGTCAAACTACGAGCAGTACTTC. This sequence encodes CASSLELASNYEQYF. The variable domain in full, completed from reference TRBV7-6 and TRBJ2-7, reads GAGVSQSPRYKVTKRGQDVALRCDPISGHVSLYWYRQALGQGPEFLTYFNYEAQQDKSGLPNDRFSAERPEGSISTLTIQRTEQRDSAMYRCASSLELASNYEQYFGPGTRLTVT.

The V and J genes are TRBV6-5 and TRBJ1-4, with a possible D match to TRBD1 (5 bases). The V gene's germline CDR1 is MNHEY and CDR2 SVGAGI. Trimming pared 6 bases from V and 7 bases from J, leaving 18 bases between. The CDR3 is 15 residues long. CDR3 in amino acids: CASSSTGGIVEKLFF. Written as DNA, the CDR3 is TGTGCCAGCAGCTCTACTGGGGGGATCGTTGAAAAACTGTTTTTT.

The genes are TRBV5-8 and TRBJ2-6, with TRBD2 matching over 14 bases. The V and J ends lost 5 bases and 2 bases, in that order; junction bases with no gene match: 6. Looked up from germline, CDR1 is SGHTS and CDR2 is YDEGEE. The CDR3 runs to 18 residues. The CDR3, as DNA: TGTGCCAGCAGGAGACTAGCGGGAGGGCCCCCTGGGGCCAACGTCCTGACTTTC. It encodes CASRRLAGGPPGANVLTF.

The gene calls are TRBV4-1 and TRBJ2-3, with a weak D call TRBD2 (6 bases). V dropped 1 base and J dropped 2 bases, with 10 bases sitting between them. Germline CDR1 MGHRA, CDR2 YSYEKL. The CDR3 has 15 residues. In DNA, the CDR3 is TGCGCCAGCAGCCAAGTGGACTACTCCACAGATACGCAGTATTTT. Amino acids: CASSQVDYSTDTQYF.

The chain employs TRBV9 and TRBJ2-3; D unclear. Looked up from germline, CDR1 is SGDLS and CDR2 is YYNGEE. Trimming removed 0 bases at V and 4 bases at J, with 9 bases between. The CDR3 has 14 amino acids. Here the CDR3 reads CASSVEHRADTQYF. The DNA of the CDR3 is TGTGCCAGCAGCGTAGAGCACAGAGCAGATACGCAGTATTTT.

V gene TRBV7-9 combines with J gene TRBJ2-1; D is possibly TRBD1 (6 bases). V gave up 1 base and J gave up 7 bases, with 14 bases separating them. The CDR3 loop spans 15 amino acids. Germline CDR1 reads SEHNR; CDR2 reads FQNEAQ (reference sequence). CDR3: CASSLVGTTGNEQFF. The CDR3 nucleotides read TGTGCCAGCAGCTTAGTCGGGACAACTGGGAATGAGCAGTTCTTC.

The genes are TRBV7-9 and TRBJ1-5, with 7 bases lining up with TRBD1. The CDR3 contains 13 residues. In germline, CDR1 is SEHNR, CDR2 FQNEAQ (reference sequence). J was trimmed by 5 bases and V by 8 bases; bases with no gene match: 6. As DNA, the CDR3 is TGTGCCAGCGGAGGGGGCGGTGATCAGCCCCAGCATTTT. Amino acid sequence: CASGGGGDQPQHF.